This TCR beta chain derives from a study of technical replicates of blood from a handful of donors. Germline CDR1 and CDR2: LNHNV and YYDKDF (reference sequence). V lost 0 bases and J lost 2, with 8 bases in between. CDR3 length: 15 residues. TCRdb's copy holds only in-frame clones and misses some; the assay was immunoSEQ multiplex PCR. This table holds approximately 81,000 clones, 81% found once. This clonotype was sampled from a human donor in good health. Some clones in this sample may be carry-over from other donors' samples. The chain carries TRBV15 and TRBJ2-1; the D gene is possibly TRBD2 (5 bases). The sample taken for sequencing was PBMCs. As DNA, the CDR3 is TGTGCCACCAGCAGAGAGGGGAGAGCCTACAATGAGCAGTTCTTC. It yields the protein CATSREGRAYNEQFF.